The 3 T cell receptor beta chains below were found in one sample sequenced in a study of blood T cells in healthy people across ages. A J-beta primer mix and a sample-barcoded 5' primer were used in a second PCR of roughly 7 to 12 cycles. Each CDR3 protein gets one entry after TCRdb re-called the 5' RACE reads with MiXCR. The sample shows 1 million to 1.2 million distinct CDR3 sequences, roughly two fifths of them seen only once. The sequencing sample was made of blood. These receptors were taken from a man younger than 30 in good health.

This clonotype has only a few counts. This rearrangement joins TRBV6-2 or TRBV6-3 to TRBJ2-5; 7 bases fit TRBD1. Germline-derived CDR1 and CDR2 are MNHEY and SVGEGT. The V segment lost 2 bases and the J segment 4 bases; nucleotides outside the gene matches: 10. This CDR3 has 16 residues. The CDR3 DNA follows: TGTGCCAGCAGTTACCCCAAACAGGGGCCTAGAGAGACCCAGTACTTC. Translated: CASSYPKQGPRETQYF.

This clonotype was counted ten times or more. The rearrangement links TRBV7-8 to TRBJ1-4; unclear D gene. The CDR3 extends over 15 amino acids. CDR1 is SGHVS, CDR2 FQNEAQ, per germline. With 5 bases removed from V and 3 bases from J, the gap between germline ends came to 13 bases. CDR3 amino acids: CASSPVRGSNEKLFF. The CDR3 DNA is TGTGCCAGCAGCCCAGTTCGGGGATCTAATGAAAAACTGTTTTTT.

This clonotype was counted between two and nine times. The chain is built from TRBV6-2 or TRBV6-3 and TRBJ1-5; D gene unclear. V was shortened by 2 bases and J by 4 bases, with 12 bases between the two germline ends. Germline V gene lookup returns CDR1 MNHEY and CDR2 SVGEGT. The CDR3 extends over 15 amino acids. CDR3 nucleotide sequence: TGTGCCAGCAGTTACGGCAGAATTGAGAATCAGCCCCAGCATTTT. Protein product: CASSYGRIENQPQHF.